This TCR beta chain was obtained from a study of T cell clonality in common variable immunodeficiency. This clone showed up many times. No antigen is known for it. One junction end does not reproduce the germline sequence, and a read error may be involved. The read finishes 3 residues shy of the CDR3 end, and the germline J gene is used to complete it. Per germline, CDR1 WSHSY and CDR2 SAAADI. The CDR3 spans 17 residues. Data came from immunoSEQ multiplex PCR; TCRdb stores just in-frame clones and leaves some out. Altogether more than 30,000 clones were found in the sample, and no singletons occur. Study-wide findings and caveats: Compared with healthy controls, CVID subjects showed increased TCRbeta clonality, mostly in about a third.

The clonotype was recovered from a person aged 18 to 70 in good health. The material sequenced was peripheral blood mononuclear cells. The rearrangement joins TRBV10-2 to TRBJ2-4, with TRBD1 matching over 8 bases. The CDR3 here is CATSTRSRGLAKNIQYF. CDR3 bases read: TGCGCCACCAGTACGCGAAGCAGGGGGCTAGCCAAAAACATT.